This T cell receptor (beta chain) derives from a study of T cell changes during pregnancy in multiple sclerosis. Germline V gene data show CDR1 as SGHNT and CDR2 as YENEEA. There are 14 residues in the CDR3. V was pared by 5 bases and J by 6 bases, with 8 bases of the junction left unmatched. TCRdb's table, derived via immunoSEQ multiplex PCR, lists solely in-frame clones and lacks some. There are 70,000 to 100,000 clones in the sample; 85% to 95% occur only once, and approximately 0.99% lies in the top ten. Sample: peripheral blood, taken in the first trimester of pregnancy. This TCR was recovered from a female donor with multiple sclerosis, enrolled in a pregnancy study. The V gene is TRBV11-3, the J gene TRBJ2-5; TRBD2 matches 8 bases. Written as DNA, the CDR3 is TGTGCCAGCAGCCCCGGGGGGGGTGAAAAGACCCAGTACTTC. Its protein product is CASSPGGGEKTQYF.